The present entry profiles one T cell receptor (beta chain) with its context. This record comes from a study of T cell changes during pregnancy in multiple sclerosis. Germline-derived CDR1 and CDR2 are SQVTM and ANQGSEA. The CDR3 runs 12 residues. Trimming took 4 bases from V and 3 from J, leaving 10 bases between them. Libraries were prepared by immunoSEQ multiplex PCR; TCRdb keeps only in-frame clonotypes and omits some of them. Here the sample spans 45,000 to 60,000 clones, around 90% being singletons. The clonotype was recovered from a female donor in good health, enrolled as a control in a pregnancy study. The material was CD4+ T cells from peripheral blood mononuclear cells, obtained after pregnancy. The chain uses TRBV29-1 and TRBJ2-7; D not certain. CDR3 bases: TGCAGCGTTGGCTTCGAGGTCTACGAGCAGTACTTC. This encodes CSVGFEVYEQYF.